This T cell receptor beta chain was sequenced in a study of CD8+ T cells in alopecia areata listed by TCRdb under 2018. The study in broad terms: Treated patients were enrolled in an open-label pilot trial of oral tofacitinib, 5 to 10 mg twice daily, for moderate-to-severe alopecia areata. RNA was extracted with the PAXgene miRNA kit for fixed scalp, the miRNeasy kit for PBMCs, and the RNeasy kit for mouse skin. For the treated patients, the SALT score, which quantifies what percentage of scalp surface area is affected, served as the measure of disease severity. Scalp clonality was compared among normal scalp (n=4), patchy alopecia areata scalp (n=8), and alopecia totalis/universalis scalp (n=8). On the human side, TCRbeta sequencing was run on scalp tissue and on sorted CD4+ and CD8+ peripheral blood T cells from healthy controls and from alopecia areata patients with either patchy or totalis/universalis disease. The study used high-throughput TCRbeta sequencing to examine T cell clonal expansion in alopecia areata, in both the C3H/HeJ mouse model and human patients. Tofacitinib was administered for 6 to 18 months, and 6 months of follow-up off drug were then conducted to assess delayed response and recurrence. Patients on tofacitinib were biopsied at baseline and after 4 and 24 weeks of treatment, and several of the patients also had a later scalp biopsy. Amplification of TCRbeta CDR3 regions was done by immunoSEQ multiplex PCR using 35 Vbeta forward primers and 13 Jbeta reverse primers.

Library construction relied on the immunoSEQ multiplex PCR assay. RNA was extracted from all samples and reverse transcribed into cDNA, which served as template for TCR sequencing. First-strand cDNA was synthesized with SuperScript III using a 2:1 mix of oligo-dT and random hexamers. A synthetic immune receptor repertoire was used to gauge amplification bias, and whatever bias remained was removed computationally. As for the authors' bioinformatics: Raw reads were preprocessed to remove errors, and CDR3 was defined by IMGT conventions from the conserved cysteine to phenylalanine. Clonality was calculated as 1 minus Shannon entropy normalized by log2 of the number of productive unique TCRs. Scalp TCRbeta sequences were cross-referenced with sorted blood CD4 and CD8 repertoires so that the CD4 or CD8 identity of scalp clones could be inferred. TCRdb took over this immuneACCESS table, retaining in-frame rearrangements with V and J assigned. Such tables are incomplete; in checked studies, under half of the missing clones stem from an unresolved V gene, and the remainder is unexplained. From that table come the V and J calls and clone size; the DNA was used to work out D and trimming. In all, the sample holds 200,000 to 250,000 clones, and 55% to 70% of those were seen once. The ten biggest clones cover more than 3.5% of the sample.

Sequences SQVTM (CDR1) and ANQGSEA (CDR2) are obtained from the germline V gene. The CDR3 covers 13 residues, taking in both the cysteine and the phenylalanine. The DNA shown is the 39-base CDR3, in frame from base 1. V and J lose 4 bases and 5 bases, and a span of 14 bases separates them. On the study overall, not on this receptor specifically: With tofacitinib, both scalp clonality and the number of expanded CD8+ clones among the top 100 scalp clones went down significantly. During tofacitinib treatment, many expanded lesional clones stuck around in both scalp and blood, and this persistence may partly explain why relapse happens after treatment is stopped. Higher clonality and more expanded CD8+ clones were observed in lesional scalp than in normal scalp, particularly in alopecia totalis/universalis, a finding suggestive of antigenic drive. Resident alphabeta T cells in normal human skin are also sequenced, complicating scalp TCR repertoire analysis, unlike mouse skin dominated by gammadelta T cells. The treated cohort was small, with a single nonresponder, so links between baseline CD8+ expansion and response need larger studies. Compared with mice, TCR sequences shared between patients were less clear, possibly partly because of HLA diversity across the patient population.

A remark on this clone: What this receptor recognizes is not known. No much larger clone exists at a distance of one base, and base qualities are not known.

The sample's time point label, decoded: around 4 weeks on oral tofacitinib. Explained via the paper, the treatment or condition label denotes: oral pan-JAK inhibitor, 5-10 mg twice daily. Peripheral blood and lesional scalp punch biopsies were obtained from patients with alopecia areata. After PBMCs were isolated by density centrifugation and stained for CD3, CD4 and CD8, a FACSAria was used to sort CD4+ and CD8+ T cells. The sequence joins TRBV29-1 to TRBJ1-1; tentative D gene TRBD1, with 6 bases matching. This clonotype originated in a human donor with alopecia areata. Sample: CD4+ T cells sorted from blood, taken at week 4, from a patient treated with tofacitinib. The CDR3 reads CSVVRDTGTEAFF. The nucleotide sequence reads TGCAGCGTTGTAAGGGACACGGGGACTGAAGCTTTCTTT.